This is a list of T cell receptor beta chains from one sample in a study of cytomegalovirus exposure and HLA in healthy donors. The repertoire was sequenced with immunoSEQ multiplex PCR; TCRdb's copy has only in-frame clones and lacks some. The sample holds a few hundred thousand clones; almost 85% are singletons and the top ten take more than 0.45%. Material for sequencing was PBMCs. These receptors all stem from a woman aged 40 to 50 in good health and CMV-seronegative. Each CDR3 is given with its conserved first and last residue. The order of the fields is clone size, J gene, D gene, V gene, CDR3 protein, CDR3 DNA. A D gene is named only where the DNA matches it firmly. Size values are once, few and many counts, or a class for expanded clones, and some rows have none.

.	TRBJ1-2	.	TRBV30	CAWTLGAGYTF	TGTGCCTGGACCCTTGGGGCTGGCTACACCTTC
many	TRBJ1-1	.	TRBV14	CASSQVFGGTEAFF	TGTGCCAGCAGCCAAGTTTTCGGGGGGACTGAAGCTTTCTTT
.	TRBJ2-7	TRBD1	TRBV9	CASSVGTGVYEQYF	TGTGCCAGCAGCGTAGGGACAGGAGTCTACGAGCAGTACTTC
.	TRBJ2-7	.	TRBV28	CASSQAPGRAFYEQYF	TGTGCCAGCAGTCAGGCTCCTGGCAGGGCGTTCTACGAGCAGTACTTC
.	TRBJ1-6	.	TRBV7-3	CASSPHGSSYNSPLHF	TGTGCCAGCAGCCCCCACGGGAGCTCCTATAATTCACCCCTCCACTTT
.	TRBJ2-5	.	TRBV6-1	CASSDGIMQGGETQYF	TGTGCCAGCAGTGATGGTATCATGCAGGGAGGCGAGACCCAGTACTTC
.	TRBJ1-2	.	TRBV7-8	CASSPGFSDNYGYTF	TGTGCCAGCAGCCCAGGATTTTCCGATAACTATGGCTACACCTTC
few	TRBJ1-4	.	TRBV5-4	CASSLAGSGGEKLFF	TGTGCCAGCAGCTTGGCTGGAAGCGGTGGTGAAAAACTGTTTTTT
.	TRBJ2-5	TRBD2	TRBV14	CASSLVSGGQTQYF	TGTGCCAGCAGCCTCGTCAGCGGGGGACAGACCCAGTACTTC
few	TRBJ2-7	.	TRBV5-6	CASSLAGNYEQYF	TGTGCCAGCAGCTTGGCAGGGAATTACGAGCAGTACTTC
.	TRBJ2-5	.	TRBV9	CASSPGATWETQYF	TGTGCCAGCAGCCCCGGTGCCACCTGGGAGACCCAGTACTTC
.	TRBJ1-2	.	TRBV9	CASSVRQGSYGYIF	TGTGCCAGCAGCGTACGTCAGGGGTCTTATGGCTACATCTTC
few	TRBJ2-7	TRBD2	TRBV4-3	CASSQDRGGALQEQYF	TGCGCCAGCAGCCAAGATCGGGGGGGGGCCTTACAGGAGCAGTACTTC
.	TRBJ2-5	TRBD1	TRBV4-3	CASSQGTGALETQYF	TGCGCCAGCAGCCAGGGGACAGGGGCGTTGGAGACCCAGTACTTC
.	TRBJ2-5	TRBD1	TRBV5-6	CASSLRIQGVRQETQYF	TGTGCCAGCAGCCTCCGCATACAGGGGGTTAGACAAGAGACCCAGTACTTC
.	TRBJ2-5	TRBD1	TRBV30	CAWSRDRKETQYF	TGTGCCTGGAGTAGGGACAGAAAAGAGACCCAGTACTTC
.	TRBJ1-5	.	TRBV5-8	CASSFRGGQPQHF	TGTGCCAGCAGCTTCAGGGGTGGCCAGCCCCAGCATTTT
.	TRBJ2-7	TRBD1	TRBV7-9	CASSSGQGDYEQYF	TGTGCCAGCAGCTCGGGACAGGGGGACTACGAGCAGTACTTC
.	TRBJ2-7	TRBD2	TRBV2	CASSLEAGAYEQYF	TGTGCCAGCAGTTTAGAGGCGGGGGCCTACGAGCAGTACTTC
.	TRBJ2-2	TRBD2	TRBV29-1	CSVEGGGRELFF	TGCAGCGTTGAAGGGGGGGGAAGGGAGCTGTTTTTT
few	TRBJ1-5	TRBD1	TRBV2	CASGGQINQPQHF	TGTGCCAGCGGGGGACAGATCAATCAGCCCCAGCATTTT
.	TRBJ2-3	.	TRBV19	CAINRGARRTDTQYF	TGTGCCATCAACCGGGGGGCGCGAAGAACAGATACGCAGTATTTT